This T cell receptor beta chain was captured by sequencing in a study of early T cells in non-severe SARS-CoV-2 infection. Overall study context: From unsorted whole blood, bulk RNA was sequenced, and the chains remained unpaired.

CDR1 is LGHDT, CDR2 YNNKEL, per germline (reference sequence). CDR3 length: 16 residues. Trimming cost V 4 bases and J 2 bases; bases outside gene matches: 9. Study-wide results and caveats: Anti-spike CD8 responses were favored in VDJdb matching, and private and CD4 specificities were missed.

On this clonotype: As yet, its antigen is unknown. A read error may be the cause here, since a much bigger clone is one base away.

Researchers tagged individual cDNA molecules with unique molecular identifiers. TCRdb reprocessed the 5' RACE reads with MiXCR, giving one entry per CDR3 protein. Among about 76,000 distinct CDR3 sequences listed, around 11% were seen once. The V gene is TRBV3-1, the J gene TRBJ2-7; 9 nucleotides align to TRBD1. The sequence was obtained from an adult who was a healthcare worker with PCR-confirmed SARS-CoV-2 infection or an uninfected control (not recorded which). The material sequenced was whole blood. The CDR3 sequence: CASSPQGNRGPYEQYF. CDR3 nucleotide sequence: TGTGCCAGCAGCCCACAAGGGAACAGGGGGCCCTACGAGCAGTACTTC.